This T cell receptor (beta chain) stems from a study of blood T cells in healthy people across ages (dated by TCRdb to 2013 to 2016). For context, the study as a whole: In model experiments, template switching captured roughly one uniquely barcoded TCR beta cDNA molecule for every two T cells. To track age-related changes in TCR beta repertoire diversity, the study relied on deep sequencing normalized with unique cDNA molecular identifiers. The donors were split into four age groups: young (average around 15 years), middle-aged (roughly 39), aged (more than 60) and long-lived (over 80). To avoid experimental bias, donors of different ages were randomly spread across the sequencing lanes. For two donors (one aged 18 to 30 and one aged 80 or older), the study analyzed two additional independent replicas of 1 million unique cDNA reads from the same blood draw.

Reading the germline V gene gives CDR1 SGHNT and CDR2 YENEEA. Here V drops 5 bases and J drops 7 bases, and the junction holds 13 bases not matched to any gene. Including cysteine and phenylalanine, the CDR3 has 15 amino acids. Left in the record is the CDR3 DNA by itself, 45 bases read in frame from the first base. On the study overall, not on this receptor specifically: Compared with the aged group, more naive CD4+ T cells, fewer expanded clones and increased TCR diversity were shown by the long-lived group, suggesting age selection. Observed TCR beta diversity per million T cells fell roughly linearly with age, and a significant reduction was already apparent by age roughly 41. Conclusive comparison of naive and antigen-experienced compartments was prevented by the profiling of bulk unsorted PBMCs. Estimates of total diversity from one million sequenced T cells were regarded as lower bounds and underestimates. The CMV infection status of donors was not known, potentially confounding age-related changes in expanded clonotypes. A strong correlation was found between observed TCR beta diversity and the percentage of naive T cells measured by flow cytometry.

This clonotype came up a few times. Its antigen target is currently unknown. No base qualities exist here, and no much larger clone lies one base off it. The donors were roughly 39 Caucasian individuals from Russia, aged roughly 6 to 100 years, who were systemically healthy. Each donor gave around 9.9 milliliters of peripheral blood, collected into EDTA-treated Vacutainer tubes. PBMCs were isolated by Ficoll-Paque density-gradient centrifugation, with at least 6.5 million obtained per sample. Total RNA, at least 6 micrograms per sample, was extracted from PBMCs with Trizol reagent. For every donor, an aliquot of PBMCs went through flow cytometry to measure the percentages of naive CD45RAhigh/CD27high T cells. Library preparation used 5' RACE. TCRdb shows the sequencer as Illumina HiSeq 2500. A second about 6 to 11 cycle PCR used a sample-barcoded 5' primer and a J-beta primer mix. A unique molecular identifier was introduced onto each TCR beta cDNA molecule by a template-switch 5' adaptor carrying 12 random nucleotides. At least 2.5 million CDR3-containing paired-end reads were obtained from each sample. The Mint cDNA synthesis kit, primed by a TRBC-specific oligonucleotide, was used to synthesize first-strand cDNA from all RNA. After uracil-DNA glycosylase treatment, a first 18-cycle PCR used universal primers M1SS and BC2_uni_R on all cDNA. As for the original processing: For normalization, 1 million high-quality reads, each with a distinct molecular identifier, were randomly selected from each sample. Reads with shared molecular identifiers were discarded instead of being binned into consensus sequences. MiTCR, with a Q25 quality threshold and the strictest error-elimination algorithm, was used for CDR3 identification, clonotype clustering and error correction. Lower-bound total TCR beta diversity was estimated with a nonparametric unseen species model using Euler transformation. The public sequencing data were trimmed at Q25 with fastp and processed into clonotypes with MiXCR by TCRdb, which kept only in-frame beta chains. Rows with one shared CDR3 protein collapse into an entry with the most common genes and DNA. The authors' filters were not applied to this entry. The sample profile shows approximately 900,000 distinct CDR3 sequences; under 50% of them were found once. The ten biggest clones cover around an eighth of the sample.

Specimen: blood. This sequence originates from a young man in good health. The chain employs TRBV11-3 and TRBJ2-7; TRBD1 fits 8 bases in the junction. This receptor has the CDR3 CASSVTGVSSWEQYF. Read as DNA, the sequence is TGTGCCAGCAGCGTGACAGGGGTCTCTTCGTGGGAGCAGTACTTC.